The rows below give T cell receptor beta chains drawn from one sample of a study of cytotoxic CD8 clonotypes in ibrutinib-treated CLL. Using immunoSEQ multiplex PCR, the repertoire was profiled, and TCRdb retains in-frame clones only, with some absent. Of approximately 150,000 clones in the sample, 77% were seen once. The specimen comprised PBMCs, sampled after 12 months of ibrutinib treatment. These receptors all come from a human donor with chronic lymphocytic leukemia. Both conserved end residues are part of each CDR3. The D gene is left open where the match is weak. A clone size is listed for some rows: how often the clone was seen (once, few, many), or a class if it is expanded.

CDR3aa: CASEVPPGTGSSSYNSPLHF
CDR3nt: TGTGCCAGCGAAGTTCCTCCCGGGACAGGGTCAAGCTCCTATAATTCACCCCTCCACTTT
j_gene: TRBJ1-6
abundance: -
v_gene: TRBV28
d_gene: TRBD1

CDR3aa: CASSQTGTRGYEQYF
CDR3nt: TGTGCCAGCAGCCAAACCGGGACTAGGGGCTACGAGCAGTACTTC
j_gene: TRBJ2-7
abundance: -
v_gene: TRBV7-6
d_gene: TRBD2

CDR3aa: CATSTRWDTQYF
CDR3nt: TGTGCCACCAGCACAAGATGGGATACGCAGTATTTT
j_gene: TRBJ2-3
abundance: few
v_gene: TRBV15
d_gene: -

CDR3aa: CASTLGRNYGYTF
CDR3nt: TGTGCCAGCACCCTTGGGCGCAACTATGGCTACACCTTC
j_gene: TRBJ1-2
abundance: few
v_gene: TRBV5-6
d_gene: -

CDR3aa: CASSLVGLGYTF
CDR3nt: TGTGCCAGCAGCTTGGTAGGGTTGGGCTACACCTTC
j_gene: TRBJ1-2
abundance: -
v_gene: TRBV5-4
d_gene: -

CDR3aa: CASKLVRNTEAFF
CDR3nt: TGTGCCAGTAAGCTCGTAAGGAACACTGAAGCTTTCTTT
j_gene: TRBJ1-1
abundance: -
v_gene: TRBV19
d_gene: -

CDR3aa: CASSLAGNTEAFF
CDR3nt: TGTGCCAGCAGCTTAGCAGGGAACACTGAAGCTTTCTTT
j_gene: TRBJ1-1
abundance: -
v_gene: TRBV11-3
d_gene: -

CDR3aa: CSVEGDTYEQYF
CDR3nt: TGCAGCGTTGAAGGGGATACCTACGAGCAGTACTTC
j_gene: TRBJ2-7
abundance: -
v_gene: TRBV29-1
d_gene: -

CDR3aa: CASSPLAGSYNEQFF
CDR3nt: TGTGCCAGCAGCCCACTAGCGGGATCCTACAATGAGCAGTTCTTC
j_gene: TRBJ2-1
abundance: -
v_gene: TRBV14
d_gene: TRBD2

CDR3aa: CASSFGTGGQPQHF
CDR3nt: TGTGCCAGCAGCTTTGGGACAGGGGGTCAGCCCCAGCATTTT
j_gene: TRBJ1-5
abundance: once
v_gene: TRBV5-6
d_gene: TRBD1

CDR3aa: CASSVASGTEAFF
CDR3nt: TGTGCCAGCAGCGTAGCTTCAGGGACTGAAGCTTTCTTT
j_gene: TRBJ1-1
abundance: -
v_gene: TRBV9
d_gene: -

CDR3aa: CATNRGTALKINTDTQYF
CDR3nt: TGTGCAACTAACCGTGGCACCGCCCTGAAGATCAACACAGATACGCAGTATTTT
j_gene: TRBJ2-3
abundance: -
v_gene: TRBV27
d_gene: -

CDR3aa: CARRLSRWTGFNQPQHF
CDR3nt: TGCGCCAGACGCCTTAGTAGGTGGACAGGGTTCAATCAGCCCCAGCATTTT
j_gene: TRBJ1-5
abundance: -
v_gene: TRBV5-1
d_gene: TRBD1

CDR3aa: CASSAQDRGSQPQHF
CDR3nt: TGTGCCAGCAGCGCCCAGGACAGGGGAAGTCAGCCCCAGCATTTT
j_gene: TRBJ1-5
abundance: -
v_gene: TRBV11-1
d_gene: TRBD1

CDR3aa: CASSQDYAGAAEAFF
CDR3nt: TGCGCCAGCAGCCAAGATTATGCAGGGGCGGCTGAAGCTTTCTTT
j_gene: TRBJ1-1
abundance: -
v_gene: TRBV4-1
d_gene: -

CDR3aa: CASSPGTILAERGGSDTQYF
CDR3nt: TGTGCCAGCAGCCCCGGGACCATTCTTGCTGAACGGGGGGGGTCAGATACGCAGTATTTT
j_gene: TRBJ2-3
abundance: -
v_gene: TRBV7-6
d_gene: TRBD2

CDR3aa: CASSLMGTSGGTDTQYF
CDR3nt: TGCGCCAGCAGCTTGATGGGGACTAGCGGGGGCACAGATACGCAGTATTTT
j_gene: TRBJ2-3
abundance: -
v_gene: TRBV5-1
d_gene: TRBD2

CDR3aa: CASSFGLGQPQHF
CDR3nt: TGTGCCAGCAGTTTCGGGCTCGGGCAGCCCCAGCATTTT
j_gene: TRBJ1-5
abundance: -
v_gene: TRBV6-5
d_gene: -

CDR3aa: CASSLAIWDSTRAFF
CDR3nt: TGTGCCAGCAGTTTAGCTATTTGGGACAGCACCAGGGCTTTCTTT
j_gene: TRBJ1-1
abundance: few
v_gene: TRBV27
d_gene: TRBD1

CDR3aa: CAISGEGGVGAFF
CDR3nt: TGTGCCATCAGTGGGGAGGGGGGCGTCGGAGCTTTCTTT
j_gene: TRBJ1-1
abundance: once
v_gene: TRBV10-3
d_gene: -

CDR3aa: CASSPRGQPQHF
CDR3nt: TGTGCCAGCAGCCCCAGGGGTCAGCCCCAGCATTTT
j_gene: TRBJ1-5
abundance: -
v_gene: TRBV7-6
d_gene: -

CDR3aa: CASSLAKGAPAGELFF
CDR3nt: TGCGCCAGCAGCTTGGCCAAGGGGGCGCCAGCCGGGGAGCTGTTTTTT
j_gene: TRBJ2-2
abundance: -
v_gene: TRBV5-1
d_gene: TRBD1

CDR3aa: CAGLANNYGYTF
CDR3nt: TGTGCCGGGCTCGCCAATAACTATGGCTACACCTTC
j_gene: TRBJ1-2
abundance: -
v_gene: TRBV30
d_gene: -

CDR3aa: CASSRPPGELFF
CDR3nt: TGTGCCAGTAGTCGGCCTCCCGGGGAGCTGTTTTTT
j_gene: TRBJ2-2
abundance: -
v_gene: TRBV19
d_gene: -

CDR3aa: CASGLVEGWTDTQYF
CDR3nt: TGTGCTAGTGGTTTGGTAGAGGGATGGACAGATACGCAGTATTTT
j_gene: TRBJ2-3
abundance: -
v_gene: TRBV12-5
d_gene: -

CDR3aa: CASSLDPGQGRTEAFF
CDR3nt: TGTGCCAGCAGCCTAGACCCGGGACAGGGGAGGACTGAAGCTTTCTTT
j_gene: TRBJ1-1
abundance: -
v_gene: TRBV5-8
d_gene: TRBD1

CDR3aa: CASRHTSGSYNEQFF
CDR3nt: TGTGCAAGTCGCCATACTAGCGGGAGTTACAATGAGCAGTTCTTC
j_gene: TRBJ2-1
abundance: once
v_gene: TRBV12-2
d_gene: -

CDR3aa: CASSLTGSPLHF
CDR3nt: TGTGCCAGCAGCTTAACGGGTTCACCCCTCCACTTT
j_gene: TRBJ1-6
abundance: once
v_gene: TRBV13
d_gene: -

CDR3aa: CASIPGGRNEQFF
CDR3nt: TGTGCCAGCATTCCTGGCGGGAGGAATGAGCAGTTCTTC
j_gene: TRBJ2-1
abundance: once
v_gene: TRBV28
d_gene: TRBD2

CDR3aa: CASSLYRASYGYTF
CDR3nt: TGTGCCAGCAGTTTATATCGGGCATCCTATGGCTACACCTTC
j_gene: TRBJ1-2
abundance: -
v_gene: TRBV28
d_gene: -

CDR3aa: CASRRVGAEQFF
CDR3nt: TGCGCCAGCAGACGGGTCGGGGCAGAGCAGTTCTTC
j_gene: TRBJ2-1
abundance: -
v_gene: TRBV4-1
d_gene: -

CDR3aa: CATSPRGRDTEAFF
CDR3nt: TGTGCCACCAGCCCGAGGGGGAGAGACACTGAAGCTTTCTTT
j_gene: TRBJ1-1
abundance: -
v_gene: TRBV15
d_gene: -

CDR3aa: CASSNPTGPSSYNSPLHF
CDR3nt: TGTGCCAGCAGCAACCCGACAGGGCCTAGCTCCTATAATTCACCCCTCCACTTT
j_gene: TRBJ1-6
abundance: many
v_gene: TRBV7-9
d_gene: TRBD1

CDR3aa: CASSRGVETQYF
CDR3nt: TGTGCCAGTAGTCGTGGGGTTGAGACCCAGTACTTC
j_gene: TRBJ2-5
abundance: -
v_gene: TRBV19
d_gene: -

CDR3aa: CASRRDRGGNQPQHF
CDR3nt: TGTGCCAGCAGGCGGGACAGGGGAGGGAATCAGCCCCAGCATTTT
j_gene: TRBJ1-5
abundance: -
v_gene: TRBV27
d_gene: TRBD1

CDR3aa: CASSFGDSWGTDTQYF
CDR3nt: TGTGCCAGCAGCTTCGGAGACAGCTGGGGCACAGATACGCAGTATTTT
j_gene: TRBJ2-3
abundance: -
v_gene: TRBV7-9
d_gene: -

CDR3aa: CASRRDRGVNQPQHF
CDR3nt: TGTGCCAGTAGAAGGGACAGGGGGGTTAATCAGCCCCAGCATTTT
j_gene: TRBJ1-5
abundance: -
v_gene: TRBV19
d_gene: TRBD1

CDR3aa: CASSPGTRKETQYF
CDR3nt: TGTGCCAGCAGCCCCGGGACAAGGAAAGAGACCCAGTACTTC
j_gene: TRBJ2-5
abundance: -
v_gene: TRBV28
d_gene: -

CDR3aa: CASSLAARASGIYEQYF
CDR3nt: TGCGCCAGCAGCTTGGCCGCACGGGCTAGCGGAATCTACGAGCAGTACTTC
j_gene: TRBJ2-7
abundance: once
v_gene: TRBV5-1
d_gene: TRBD2

CDR3aa: CASSSPFEGPSYNEQFF
CDR3nt: TGCGCCAGCAGCTCCCCATTTGAGGGGCCTTCCTACAATGAGCAGTTCTTC
j_gene: TRBJ2-1
abundance: -
v_gene: TRBV5-1
d_gene: -

CDR3aa: CAWSRRGLSEKLFF
CDR3nt: TGTGCCTGGAGTAGGCGGGGGTTAAGTGAAAAACTGTTTTTT
j_gene: TRBJ1-4
abundance: -
v_gene: TRBV30
d_gene: -

CDR3aa: CASSASAGQGSYEQYF
CDR3nt: TGTGCCAGCAGCGCATCGGCAGGACAGGGATCCTACGAGCAGTACTTC
j_gene: TRBJ2-7
abundance: -
v_gene: TRBV5-4
d_gene: TRBD1

CDR3aa: CASSWDTQETQYF
CDR3nt: TGCGCCAGCAGTTGGGACACCCAAGAGACCCAGTACTTC
j_gene: TRBJ2-5
abundance: -
v_gene: TRBV5-1
d_gene: -

CDR3aa: CASSFYQGVRVSEAFF
CDR3nt: TGTGCCAGCAGTTTCTACCAAGGGGTTAGAGTCTCTGAAGCTTTCTTT
j_gene: TRBJ1-1
abundance: -
v_gene: TRBV28
d_gene: -

CDR3aa: CASSQDPGDHGYTF
CDR3nt: TGTGCCAGCAGCCAGGATCCGGGGGACCATGGCTACACCTTC
j_gene: TRBJ1-2
abundance: -
v_gene: TRBV4-2
d_gene: -

CDR3aa: CASSQDGGVYTDTQYF
CDR3nt: TGCGCCAGCAGCCAAGATGGGGGGGTTTACACAGATACGCAGTATTTT
j_gene: TRBJ2-3
abundance: -
v_gene: TRBV4-3
d_gene: TRBD2

CDR3aa: CASSSWTGDRGYGYTF
CDR3nt: TGTGCCAGTAGTTCCTGGACAGGGGACCGGGGGTATGGCTACACCTTC
j_gene: TRBJ1-2
abundance: few
v_gene: TRBV19
d_gene: TRBD1

CDR3aa: CASSLLGQVSYEQYF
CDR3nt: TGTGCCAGCAGCTTATTGGGACAGGTCTCCTACGAGCAGTACTTC
j_gene: TRBJ2-7
abundance: few
v_gene: TRBV13
d_gene: TRBD1

CDR3aa: CASSGPPGTEPYEQYF
CDR3nt: TGTGCCAGCAGCGGCCCTCCCGGGACAGAACCCTACGAGCAGTACTTC
j_gene: TRBJ2-7
abundance: few
v_gene: TRBV4-2
d_gene: TRBD1

CDR3aa: CASSLGASMWFF
CDR3nt: TGTGCCAGCAGTTTAGGGGCTAGCATGTGGTTCTTC
j_gene: TRBJ2-1
abundance: -
v_gene: TRBV28
d_gene: -

CDR3aa: CASSPVVASSYEQYF
CDR3nt: TGTGCCAGCAGCCCGGTCGTCGCCAGCTCCTACGAGCAGTACTTC
j_gene: TRBJ2-7
abundance: -
v_gene: TRBV6-5
d_gene: -

CDR3aa: CASSLSLRGVTEAFF
CDR3nt: TGTGCCAGCAGCTTATCTTTAAGAGGGGTGACTGAAGCTTTCTTT
j_gene: TRBJ1-1
abundance: -
v_gene: TRBV7-6
d_gene: -

CDR3aa: CASSQAGGGTNIQYF
CDR3nt: TGCGCCAGCAGCCAAGCAGGGGGCGGGACAAACATTCAGTACTTC
j_gene: TRBJ2-4
abundance: -
v_gene: TRBV4-1
d_gene: TRBD1

CDR3aa: CASRCRAGYTF
CDR3nt: TGTGCCAGCAGGTGCAGGGCAGGCTACACCTTC
j_gene: TRBJ1-2
abundance: few
v_gene: TRBV21-1
d_gene: -

CDR3aa: CASSLGVGELFF
CDR3nt: TGTGCCAGCAGCTTGGGAGTGGGGGAGCTGTTTTTT
j_gene: TRBJ2-2
abundance: -
v_gene: TRBV5-6
d_gene: -

CDR3aa: CASSLGTDAEKLFF
CDR3nt: TGCGCCAGCAGCCTAGGGACCGACGCAGAAAAACTGTTTTTT
j_gene: TRBJ1-4
abundance: -
v_gene: TRBV4-3
d_gene: -

CDR3aa: CASSSEGHGYTF
CDR3nt: TGTGCCAGCAGTTCAGAAGGTCATGGCTACACCTTC
j_gene: TRBJ1-2
abundance: -
v_gene: TRBV28
d_gene: -

CDR3aa: CASSLTYDNEQFF
CDR3nt: TGTGCCAGCAGCTTAACATACGACAATGAGCAGTTCTTC
j_gene: TRBJ2-1
abundance: -
v_gene: TRBV7-3
d_gene: -